This TCR beta chain comes out of a study of blood T cell repertoires in COVID-19. Background on the study: The United States, Italy and Spain supplied acute and convalescent COVID-19 samples. PBMCs, B-cell-depleted T cells, or T cells were the source of the cDNA or gDNA that made up the material.

Per the original methods: Reference gene primer amplification gave nucleated cell count estimates. Clones were read by immunoSEQ multiplex PCR, and TCRdb kept only the in-frame ones, dropping some. The V and J calls and clone size are taken from that table; D and trimming were inferred from the DNA. The sample consists of approximately 140,000 clones, over 60% of them appearing once. The sample comprised peripheral blood. The TCR was taken from a man in his fifties or sixties with acute or convalescent COVID-19.

The CDR3 loop reads CASSEYGTGNNEQFF. In DNA form, the CDR3 reads TGTGCCAGCAGTGAATATGGGACAGGTAACAATGAGCAGTTCTTC. The chain employs TRBV25-1 and TRBJ2-1; 8 bases are a match to TRBD1. The CDR3 consists of 15 residues. With V trimmed by 0 bases and J by 5 bases, 3 bases remained unmatched. Per the germline V gene, CDR1 is MGHDK and CDR2 is SYGVNS.